The T cell receptor beta chain described here comes from a study of blood T cell repertoires in COVID-19. About the research overall: From T cells, B-cell-depleted T cells, or PBMCs came the material, which was cDNA or gDNA.

Only in-frame clones appear in the TCRdb table, and some are missing; sequencing was by immunoSEQ multiplex PCR. The repertoire holds approximately 38,000 clones, 87% seen once, with around 24% in the top ten. CDR1 is SQVTM and CDR2 is ANQGSEA in the germline V gene. The ends were cut back, 4 bases at V and 7 bases at J, with 7 bases in the middle. This CDR3 is 10 amino acids long. What was sequenced was peripheral blood. The V call is TRBV29-1, the J call TRBJ1-1, with D uncertain. This sequence was found in a middle-aged man with active or convalescent COVID-19. For the CDR3, the DNA is TGCAGCGTTGCGGAGAATGAAGCTTTCTTT. As protein: CSVAENEAFF.